This is a list of T cell receptor beta chains from one sample in a study of shared clonotypes between healthy human individuals. Only in-frame clones appear in the TCRdb table, and some are missing; sequencing was by immunoSEQ multiplex PCR. The repertoire includes over a million clones, more than 75% of them detected once, and around 0.6% sits in the top ten. Material: memory CD4+ T cells from PBMCs. The receptors stem from a man aged 18 to 29 in good health. Some clones in this sample may be carry-over from other donors' samples. Both conserved end residues are part of each CDR3. A clone size is listed for some rows: how often the clone was seen (once, few, many), or a class if it is expanded.

clone_size v_call cdr3_aa
. TRBV18 CASSPGNNEQFF
. TRBV5-5 CASSLLTGFTEQYF
few TRBV29-1 CSVRDGTYEQYF
. TRBV6-5 CASTDREVTEAFF
. TRBV4-1 CASSQGGLAGGNQETQYF
. TRBV11-2 CASSLRTLPSGELFF
. TRBV6-1 CASSDQPEANTEAFF
once TRBV10-3 CAISARGTEAFF
. TRBV6-1 CASSSSQETQYF
once TRBV27 CASGRTGNQPQHF
. TRBV5-1 CASSFMPGLNTEAFF
once TRBV7-8 CASSVQGGRNYGYTF
. TRBV6-1 CASSVGPADTQYF
. TRBV30 CAWSIGRQETQYF
once TRBV23-1 CASSQSDSFYGYTF
. TRBV6-6 CASTIGGVQFF
. TRBV19 CASTPGAKAGANVLTF
. TRBV30 CAVGTGGSTGELFF
. TRBV29-1 CSVEEQREGLYEQYF
. TRBV6-4 CASSDQIGGYNEQFF
. TRBV20-1 CSAPEDTQYF
. TRBV28 CASSLVQRGETQYF
. TRBV7-9 CASSLETGVNYGYTF
. TRBV5-6 CASSSMAGAGTGELFF
. TRBV30 CAWSQQDRGPGELFF
few TRBV5-5 CASSLGTAGGYGYTF
once TRBV14 CASSQDRRAYGYTF
. TRBV5-6 CASSLSTLRGWDAGNTIYF
. TRBV5-1 CASSSDRASYEQYF
. TRBV5-1 CASSLEPAQPQHF
few TRBV9 CASSASGTRGGQYF
few TRBV6-1 CASREHRDTEAFF
. TRBV28 CASSLTGLAGITGELFF
. TRBV29-1 CSVGLGGALANEKLFF
. TRBV27 CASSSAGRDPELF
. TRBV5-1 CASSPQTGIRLETQYF
. TRBV28 CASSRRQHYGYTF
. TRBV28 CASSGNRAETQYF
. TRBV29-1 CSVGAGTPGDTEAFF
. TRBV14 CASSREGDRGRNVLTF
. TRBV29-1 CSVVRADEKLFF
. TRBV7-2 CASSLKVNTEAFF
. TRBV5-1 CASSLAGGPTDTQYF
. TRBV6-1 CASRIQPQHF
. TRBV2 CASSRMAGQGFF
few TRBV19 CASSQNTEAFF
. TRBV6-1 CASSEFPVAQNYGYTF
. TRBV2 CASRTGTYNEQFF
. TRBV4-1 CASSQPGSYRPGNTIYF
. TRBV2 CASNRRTSGETQYF
. TRBV25-1 CATRDRSGVETQYF
. TRBV5-1 CASSLGQRGYGYTF
. TRBV6-6 CASKREALNEQFF
. TRBV19 CASSLRQGGVFGNGYTF
. TRBV11-1 CASSADTSSGNTIYF